The text below deals with one T cell receptor (beta chain). The antigen remains undetermined. Other DNA sequences within the sample encode an identical CDR3. The sample originates from a study of CD8+ T cells in alopecia areata. Turning to the study itself: Those patients who were treated received oral tofacitinib, which was given at 5 to 10 mg twice daily for moderate-to-severe alopecia areata. Whole-study results and caveats: Sharing of TCRs across patients appeared less clear than in mice, possibly for HLA-related reasons.

This CDR3 is 12 amino acids long. Germline CDR1 SQVTM, CDR2 ANQGSEA. With 6 bases removed from V and 2 bases from J, the gap between germline ends came to 10 bases. Collection of lesional scalp punch biopsies and peripheral blood was performed in alopecia areata patients. Isolation of CD4+ and CD8+ T cells from PBMCs was achieved by sorting. Once RNA had been extracted, it was reverse transcribed into cDNA to act as the sequencing template. Only in-frame clones appear in the TCRdb table, and some are missing; sequencing was by immunoSEQ multiplex PCR. The sample holds approximately 150,000 clones, approximately 50% seen once.

This chain uses TRBV29-1 with TRBJ1-1; D is perhaps TRBD1 (6 bases). The sample was CD4+ T cells sorted from blood, taken at week 0. The clonotype was recovered from a human donor with alopecia areata. CDR3 protein: CSVQTGNTEAFF. For the CDR3, the DNA is TGCAGCGTCCAGACAGGTAACACTGAAGCTTTCTTT.